This T cell receptor (beta chain) emerged from a study of blood T cell repertoires in COVID-19. In the study overall: COVID-19 samples from acute and convalescent phases originated in the United States, Italy and Spain. Sources were T cells, B-cell-depleted T cells, or PBMCs; the material itself was cDNA or gDNA.

Trimming took 5 bases from V and 6 from J; bases not matched to a gene: 6. From germline, CDR1 is SGHVS and CDR2 FQNEAQ. The CDR3 sequence is 14 residues long. This clone turned up a few times. Profiling relied on immunoSEQ multiplex PCR, and the TCRdb table lists in-frame clones only, not all of them. Seen here are about 210,000 clones, over 70% observed once, and the top ten hold less than 3.5%. The clonotype originates from a man aged 50 to 60 with active or convalescent COVID-19. The specimen sequenced was peripheral blood. The chain joins TRBV7-8 to TRBJ2-3; the match to TRBD1 covers 9 bases. CDR3 DNA sequence: TGTGCCAGCAGCGGAGGGACAGGGTGGGATACGCAGTATTTT. This codes for CASSGGTGWDTQYF. Filled out from reference TRBV7-8 and TRBJ2-3, the complete variable domain reads GAGVSQSPRYKVAKRGQDVALRCDPISGHVSLFWYQQALGQGPEFLTYFQNEAQLDKSGLPSDRFFAERPEGSVSTLKIQRTQQEDSAVYLCASSGGTGWDTQYFGPGTRLTVL.